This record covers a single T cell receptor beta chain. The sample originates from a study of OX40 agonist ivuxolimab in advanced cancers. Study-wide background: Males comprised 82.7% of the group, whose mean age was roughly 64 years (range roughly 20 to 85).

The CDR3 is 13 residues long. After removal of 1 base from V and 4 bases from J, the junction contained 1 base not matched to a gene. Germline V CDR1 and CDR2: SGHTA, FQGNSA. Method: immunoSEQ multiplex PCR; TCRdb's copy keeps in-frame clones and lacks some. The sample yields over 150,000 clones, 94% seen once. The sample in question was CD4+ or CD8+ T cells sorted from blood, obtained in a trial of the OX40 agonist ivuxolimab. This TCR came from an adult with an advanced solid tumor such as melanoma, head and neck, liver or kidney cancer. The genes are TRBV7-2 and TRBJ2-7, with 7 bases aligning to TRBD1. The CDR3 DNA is TGTGCCAGCAGCTTAGGGACAGGATACGAGCAGTACTTC. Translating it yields CASSLGTGYEQYF. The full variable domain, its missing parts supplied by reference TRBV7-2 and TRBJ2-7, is GAGVSQSPSNKVTEKGKDVELRCDPISGHTALYWYRQSLGQGLEFLIYFQGNSAPDKSGLPSDRFSAERTGGSVSTLTIQRTQQEDSAVYLCASSLGTGYEQYFGPGTRLTVT.